The clone carrying this T cell receptor (beta chain) has at least ten counts. The antigen remains unidentified. TCRdb recomputed calls from the RT-PCR reads with MiXCR, one row per CDR3 protein. The sample includes about 310,000 distinct CDR3 sequences, around 22% of them seen just once. This specimen comes from a study of response to subunit inactivated influenza vaccine. From germline, CDR1 is MDHEN and CDR2 SYDVKM. This CDR3 is built from 15 residues. The V and J ends lost 6 bases and 2 bases, in that order; junction bases with no gene match: 5. Study findings and constraints: It was the authors' suggestion that each seasonal influenza vaccination recruits few new T cells.

The source is a man between 45 and 75 years old who received an inactivated influenza vaccine. Source: PBMCs from blood, taken less than 22 months after vaccination. The chain is built from TRBV28 and TRBJ1-5; 9 bases agree with TRBD1. The CDR3 is CASSWDRAGNQPQHF. CDR3 DNA: TGTGCCAGCAGCTGGGACAGGGCGGGCAATCAGCCCCAGCATTTT.